This T cell receptor (beta chain) was sequenced in a study of post-analysis software for immune sequencing data. About the study: The courses of disease that were included comprised relapsing-remitting, secondary progressive and progressive-relapsing multiple sclerosis. General study points: TRBV segments more frequent in patients than in controls numbered roughly 5 and included TRBV5-6, TRBV5-1 and TRBV20-1. Analysis by F measure revealed that same-batch samples clustered strongly together.

A note on this clonotype: Its antigen is undetermined.

Presence of unique molecular identifiers characterized the TCR beta cDNA libraries. When about 0.9 to 10 million T cells were used, they gave hundreds of thousands of cDNA molecules. MiXCR was run by TCRdb on the PCR reads, yielding one entry per CDR3 protein. Of 550,000 to 700,000 distinct CDR3 sequences listed, 44% are singletons. The CDR3 sequence is 17 residues long. The V segment lost 3 bases and the J segment 10 bases; nucleotides outside the gene matches: 14. Germline loops: CDR1 KGHDR, CDR2 SFDVKD. This sequence was found in a girl aged 10 to 17 with multiple sclerosis. J is TRBJ2-1 and V is TRBV24-1; the match to TRBD2 covers 10 bases. The sequencing sample was made of blood. CDR3 sequence reads: CATSDPIPSGSLEEQFF. Written as DNA, the CDR3 is TGTGCCACCAGTGATCCCATACCTAGCGGGAGTCTTGAGGAGCAGTTCTTC.